In this sample, the clone carrying this T cell receptor beta chain turned up a few times. As yet, its antigen is unknown. The protocol attached unique molecular identifiers to individual cDNA molecules. TCRdb independently ran MiXCR on the 5' RACE reads; one entry per CDR3 protein. The sample records over 50,000 distinct CDR3 sequences, roughly 8% being singletons. These data originate in a study of early T cells in non-severe SARS-CoV-2 infection. Overall study context: Chains stayed unpaired after sequencing of bulk RNA from unsorted whole blood.

Germline CDR1 is SGHNT and CDR2 is YYREEE (reference sequence). CDR3 length: 16 amino acids. V lost 0 bases to trimming and J lost 6 bases, with 15 bases between them. Study conclusions and caveats: Anti-spike CD8 responses were favored in VDJdb matching, and private and CD4 specificities were missed.

The source of this sequence is an adult who was a healthcare worker with PCR-confirmed SARS-CoV-2 infection or an uninfected control (not recorded which). This specimen consisted of whole blood, obtained at baseline. The V call is TRBV5-4, the J call TRBJ2-2, with unresolved D. This CDR3 reads CASSLVLGIDPGELFF. The CDR3, as DNA: TGTGCCAGCAGCTTGGTACTGGGTATTGACCCCGGGGAGCTGTTTTTT.